This T cell receptor (beta chain) derives from a study of blood T cell repertoires in COVID-19. As for the study in general: Donors in the United States, Italy and Spain gave samples during acute or convalescent COVID-19.

J gave up 11 bases and V 6 bases, and 11 bases lay outside the gene matches. The CDR3 is made up of 13 amino acids. Produced via immunoSEQ multiplex PCR; TCRdb's table is partial and in-frame only. This repertoire shows some 110,000 clones, approximately 80% found once; its top ten account for approximately 0.75%. The chain has TRBV12-3 or TRBV12-4 and TRBJ2-5; 8 nucleotides agree with TRBD2. This receptor was identified in a woman aged 70-85 years with acute or convalescent COVID-19. Sequenced material: peripheral blood. CDR3: CASSTLAGGPQYF. CDR3 bases: TGTGCCAGCAGCACCCTGGCGGGAGGACCGCAGTACTTC.